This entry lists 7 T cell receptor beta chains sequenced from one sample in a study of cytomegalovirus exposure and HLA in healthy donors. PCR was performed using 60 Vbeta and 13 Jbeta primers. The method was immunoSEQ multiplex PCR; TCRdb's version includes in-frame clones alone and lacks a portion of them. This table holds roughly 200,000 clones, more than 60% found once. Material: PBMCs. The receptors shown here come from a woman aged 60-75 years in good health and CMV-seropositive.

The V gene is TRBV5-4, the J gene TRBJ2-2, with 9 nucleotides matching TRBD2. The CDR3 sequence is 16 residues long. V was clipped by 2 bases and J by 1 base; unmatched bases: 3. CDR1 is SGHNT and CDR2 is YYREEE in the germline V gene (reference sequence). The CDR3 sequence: CASSFAGGRNTGELFF. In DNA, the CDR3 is TGTGCCAGCAGCTTCGCGGGGGGGAGGAACACCGGGGAGCTGTTTTTT.

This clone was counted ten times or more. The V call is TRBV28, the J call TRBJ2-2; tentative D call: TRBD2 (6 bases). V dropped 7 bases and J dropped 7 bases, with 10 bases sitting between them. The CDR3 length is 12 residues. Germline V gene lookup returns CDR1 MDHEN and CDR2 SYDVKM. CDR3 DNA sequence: TGTGCCAGCACAGGGACTGTCGGGGAGCTGTTTTTT. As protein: CASTGTVGELFF.

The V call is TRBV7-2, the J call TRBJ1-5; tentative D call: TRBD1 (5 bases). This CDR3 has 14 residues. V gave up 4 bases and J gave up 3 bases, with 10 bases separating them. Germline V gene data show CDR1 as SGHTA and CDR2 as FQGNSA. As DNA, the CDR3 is TGTGCCAGCAGCTGGGGCCAAAACAATCAGCCCCAGCATTTT. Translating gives CASSWGQNNQPQHF. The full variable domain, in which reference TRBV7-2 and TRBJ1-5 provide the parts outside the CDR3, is GAGVSQSPSNKVTEKGKDVELRCDPISGHTALYWYRQSLGQGLEFLIYFQGNSAPDKSGLPSDRFSAERTGGSVSTLTIQRTQQEDSAVYLCASSWGQNNQPQHFGDGTRLSIL.

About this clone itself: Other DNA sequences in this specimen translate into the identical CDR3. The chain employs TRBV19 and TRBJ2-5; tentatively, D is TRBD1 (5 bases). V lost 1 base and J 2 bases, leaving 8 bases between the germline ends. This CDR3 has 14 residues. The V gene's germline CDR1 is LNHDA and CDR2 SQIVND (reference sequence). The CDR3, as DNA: TGTGCCAGTAGTATAGGGGGCAGGCAAGAGACCCAGTACTTC. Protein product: CASSIGGRQETQYF.

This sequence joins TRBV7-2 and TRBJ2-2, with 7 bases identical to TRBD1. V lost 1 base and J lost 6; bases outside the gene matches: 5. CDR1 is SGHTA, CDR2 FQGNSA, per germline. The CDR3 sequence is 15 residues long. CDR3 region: CASSLEGAFAGELFF. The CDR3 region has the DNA TGTGCCAGCAGCTTAGAGGGGGCGTTTGCCGGGGAGCTGTTTTTT.

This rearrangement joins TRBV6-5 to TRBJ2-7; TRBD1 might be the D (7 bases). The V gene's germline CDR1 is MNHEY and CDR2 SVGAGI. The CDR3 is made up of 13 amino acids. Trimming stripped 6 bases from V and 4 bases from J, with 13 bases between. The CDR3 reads CASRRPGGYEQYF. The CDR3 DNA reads TGTGCCAGCAGAAGGCCAGGGGGGTACGAGCAGTACTTC.

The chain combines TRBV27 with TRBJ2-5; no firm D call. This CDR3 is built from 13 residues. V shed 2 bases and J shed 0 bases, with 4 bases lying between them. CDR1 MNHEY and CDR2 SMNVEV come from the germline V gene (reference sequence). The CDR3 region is CASSLNYQETQYF. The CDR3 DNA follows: TGTGCCAGCAGTTTAAACTACCAAGAGACCCAGTACTTC.